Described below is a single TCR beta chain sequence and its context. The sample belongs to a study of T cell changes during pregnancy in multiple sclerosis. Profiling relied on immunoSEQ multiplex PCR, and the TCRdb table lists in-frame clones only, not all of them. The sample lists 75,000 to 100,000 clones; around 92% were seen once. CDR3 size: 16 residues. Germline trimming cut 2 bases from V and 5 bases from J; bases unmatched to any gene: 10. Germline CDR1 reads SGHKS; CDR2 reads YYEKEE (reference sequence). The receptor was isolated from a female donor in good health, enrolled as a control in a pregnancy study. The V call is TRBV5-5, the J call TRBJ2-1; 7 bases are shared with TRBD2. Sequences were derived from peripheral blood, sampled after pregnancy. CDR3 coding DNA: TGTGCCAGCAGCTTATGGGTTGGGACTACCAACAATGAGCAGTTCTTC. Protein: CASSLWVGTTNNEQFF.